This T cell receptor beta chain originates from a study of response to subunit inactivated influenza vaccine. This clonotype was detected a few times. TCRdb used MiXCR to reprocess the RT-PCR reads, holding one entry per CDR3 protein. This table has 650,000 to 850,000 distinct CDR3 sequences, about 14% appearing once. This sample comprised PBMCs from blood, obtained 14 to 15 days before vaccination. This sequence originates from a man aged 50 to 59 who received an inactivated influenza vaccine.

Here the CDR3 reads CASSPHRGGGTVNEQFF. CDR3 nucleotide sequence: TGTGCCAGCAGCCCCCACAGAGGCGGTGGGACAGTGAATGAGCAGTTCTTC. This sequence joins TRBV7-8 and TRBJ2-1; 7 bases are a match to TRBD1. The V gene end was trimmed by 5 bases and the J gene end by 7 bases; junction bases not matched to a gene: 17. Looked up from germline, CDR1 is SGHVS and CDR2 is FQNEAQ. The CDR3 is 17 residues long.